These 14 T cell receptor beta chains share one sample of origin, sequenced in a study of chemoradiotherapy in HPV16-positive cancers. Assay: immunoSEQ multiplex PCR; the TCRdb copy retains only in-frame clones and omits some. The table lists more than 20,000 clones, 75% to 90% of them singletons. Sequencing used blood, obtained from a patient who underwent chemoradiotherapy. The receptors were sampled from a human donor with HPV-associated anogenital cancer.

The chain is built from TRBV5-5 and TRBJ2-1; possible D gene TRBD2, 6 bases. Trimming shortened V by 2 bases and J by 0 bases, and 9 bases separated the two germline ends. Germline lookup yields CDR1 SGHKS and CDR2 YYEKEE (reference sequence). This CDR3 comprises 15 residues. The CDR3 is CASSLSGSSYNEQFF. CDR3 sequence (DNA): TGTGCCAGCAGCTTAAGCGGGTCCTCCTACAATGAGCAGTTCTTC.

The chain is built from TRBV5-6 and TRBJ1-3; 8 bases fit TRBD1. This CDR3 comprises 15 residues. With 2 bases clipped from V and 1 base from J, the junction kept 2 bases outside the gene matches. Germline V CDR1 and CDR2: SGHDT, YYEEEE. CDR3 DNA sequence: TGTGCCAGCAGCTTCGGACAGGGTTCTGGAAACACCATATATTTT. It yields the protein CASSFGQGSGNTIYF.

The rearrangement uses TRBV27 and TRBJ2-2; D not certain. The CDR3 loop spans 14 amino acids. The ends were cut back, 4 bases at V and 3 bases at J, with 9 bases in the middle. The germline CDR1 and CDR2 sequences are MNHEY and SMNVEV (reference sequence). The CDR3 bases are TGTGCCAGCAGTTCCGAAATGGACACCGGGGAGCTGTTTTTT. It translates to CASSSEMDTGELFF.

This clone was seen a few times. This chain joins TRBV6-5 and TRBJ2-5; D unresolved. CDR3 length equals 12 residues. V was trimmed by 4 bases and J by 2 bases, leaving 5 bases between them. Germline V gene lookup returns CDR1 MNHEY and CDR2 SVGAGI. Written as DNA, the CDR3 is TGTGCCAGCAGTTCGGTGCAAGAGACCCAGTACTTC. Encoded protein: CASSSVQETQYF.

The chain is built from TRBV9 and TRBJ2-1; the match to TRBD2 covers 9 bases. Germline values: CDR1 SGDLS, CDR2 YYNGEE. CDR3 length: 15 amino acids. V lost 2 bases and J lost 4; bases outside the gene matches: 4. CDR3 nucleotide sequence: TGTGCCAGCAGCGTTAGCGGGAGTACGTACAATGAGCAGTTCTTC. It translates to CASSVSGSTYNEQFF.

The genes are TRBV5-4 and TRBJ2-7; 7 nucleotides align to TRBD1. There are 14 residues in the CDR3. From germline, CDR1 is SGHNT and CDR2 YYREEE (reference sequence). V trimming: 3 bases; J trimming: 7 bases; junction bases outside the gene matches: 10. In DNA form, the CDR3 reads TGTGCCAGCAGCTGGCCCGGGACAGAAAGAGAGCAGTACTTC. Translated, it gives CASSWPGTEREQYF.

This chain joins TRBV7-2 and TRBJ2-5, with TRBD2 identical over 7 bases. The germline V gene encodes CDR1 SGHTA and CDR2 FQGNSA. The V gene end was trimmed by 4 bases and the J gene end by 2 bases; junction bases not matched to a gene: 13. This CDR3 contains 17 residues. CDR3 nucleotides: TGTGCCAGCAGCTCAGGGAGGGCTAGCCGAGGTCAAGAGACCCAGTACTTC. Protein sequence: CASSSGRASRGQETQYF.

The chain recombines TRBV6-1 with TRBJ1-5; D unclear. Trimming took off 7 bases at V and 9 bases at J, with 10 bases between the two ends. The CDR3 has 11 amino acids. The germline V gene has CDR1 MNHNS and CDR2 SASEGT. The DNA for the CDR3 is TGTGCCAGCAACGAGGTTGGGCCCCAGCATTTT. This encodes CASNEVGPQHF.

The V gene is TRBV4-3, the J gene TRBJ1-3; TRBD1 agrees at 7 bases. Trimming at V came to 4 bases and at J to 5 bases, leaving 8 bases not matched to a gene. There are 15 residues in the CDR3. Germline CDR1 LGHNA, CDR2 YSLEER. DNA of the CDR3: TGCGCCAGCAGCCCGACAGGGTCAGCGAGAAACACCATATATTTT. Encoded protein: CASSPTGSARNTIYF.

V and J are TRBV15 and TRBJ1-1, with 9 bases lining up with TRBD1. CDR1 and CDR2 (germline): LNHNV, YYDKDF (reference sequence). The CDR3 is made up of 15 amino acids. Trimming cost V 1 base and J 1 base; bases outside gene matches: 1. The CDR3 loop reads CATSRGGQGNTEAFF. In DNA, the CDR3 is TGTGCCACCAGCAGAGGGGGACAGGGGAACACTGAAGCTTTCTTT.

Turning to this clone: This CDR3 is also generated by other DNA sequences in the sample. This sequence joins TRBV5-4 and TRBJ2-7, with TRBD2 identical over 8 bases. V shed 4 bases, J shed 4 bases, and the junction held 7 bases outside the gene matches. Germline CDR1 SGHNT, CDR2 YYREEE (reference sequence). CDR3 length equals 14 residues. CDR3 nucleotide sequence: TGTGCCAGCAGCCGATCCGGGACTAGTTACGAGCAGTACTTC. Protein: CASSRSGTSYEQYF.

The chain employs TRBV4-2 and TRBJ1-1; D not resolved. The V and J ends lost 0 bases and 1 base respectively, with 18 bases between them. Per the germline V gene, CDR1 is LGHNA and CDR2 is YNFKEQ. The CDR3 contains 18 residues. As DNA, the CDR3 is TGTGCCAGCAGCCAAGAACCTTTGTTTCGCCAAGCGAACACTGAAGCTTTCTTT. Translating it yields CASSQEPLFRQANTEAFF.

This chain joins TRBV9 and TRBJ2-2; TRBD2 aligns across 11 bases. There are 18 residues in the CDR3. Germline CDR1 SGDLS, CDR2 YYNGEE. Unmatched junction bases numbered 7, after V lost 1 base and J lost 2 bases. CDR3 DNA sequence: TGTGCCAGCAGCGTAACGGGAGGGACTAGCGGTAACACCGGGGAGCTGTTTTTT. It codes for CASSVTGGTSGNTGELFF.

The V call is TRBV7-2, the J call TRBJ2-3; possibly TRBD1 or TRBD2 for D (5 bases each). V was pared by 5 bases and J by 8 bases, with 17 bases between. CDR3 length: 14 residues. The germline gives CDR1 SGHTA, CDR2 FQGNSA. In DNA, the CDR3 is TGTGCCAGCAGCGCCGCCGGGACCATGGTTACGCAGTATTTT. This gives the protein CASSAAGTMVTQYF.